The sequence of this T cell receptor (beta chain) was determined in a study of vaccination and CD4 T cells after COVID-19. In the study overall: Post-vaccine sample collection happened at a median of about 10 weeks after dose two, ranging 14 to 241. Stimulation used overlapping spike peptides from SARS-CoV-2, HCoV-NL63, HCoV-OC43 and HCoV-229E. Three convalescent patients were sampled post-vaccination (at day 14 and at days 161 to 241).

A few counts support this clonotype. Its antigen is not identified. With the Oncomine TCR Beta short-read assay, DNA from cultured CD4+ T cells was sequenced. One entry per CDR3 protein, called by TCRdb with MiXCR from the PCR reads. Found here are 20,000 or so distinct CDR3 sequences, 40% to 55% of them singletons; the top ten hold about 4.3%. CDR3 size: 15 residues. Trimming took 0 bases from V and 3 from J, leaving 12 bases between them. The germline V gene encodes CDR1 LNHNV and CDR2 YYDKDF (reference sequence). As to time point: late sampling 161 to 241 days after vaccination in a few convalescent patients. Documented treatment: approximately nine-day PBMC culture with coronavirus spike peptide pools or control peptides (ViraFEST assay).

The sequence derives from a human donor who had recovered from COVID-19. The chain recombines TRBV15 with TRBJ2-7, with a possible D match to TRBD2 (6 bases). The sample here was CD4+ T cells from blood, cultured in vitro, taken about 7 months after SARS-CoV-2 vaccination. Written as DNA, the CDR3 is TGTGCCACCAGCAGAGATAGGGACTTATACTACGAGCAGTACTTC. Amino acid sequence: CATSRDRDLYYEQYF.